This T cell receptor (beta chain) came from a study of T cell repertoires in aging, cancer and after chemotherapy. Study context: Clear clonal overlap appeared across healthy donor samples taken over several months to years.

Multiplex touch-down PCR with TRB-A/B primers amplified rearranged V-D-J TRB sequences. TCRdb processed the multiplex PCR reads anew with MiXCR; each CDR3 protein has one entry. This sample has some 2,000 distinct CDR3 sequences, with roughly 28% found just once. Study-wide points: Healthy donors lost TCR diversity with age mainly through richness, cancer patients through richness and evenness. In each cancer cohort, median generation probability increased across chemotherapy, suggesting thymic output rebounded. Age-matched healthy donors had significantly more diverse, less clonal blood TCR repertoires than untreated cancer patients.

The template was genomic DNA from peripheral blood, not RNA. The table lists this clonotype with a few counts. Its antigen is as yet unknown. V was pared by 3 bases and J by 15 bases, with 19 bases between. The CDR3 is 13 residues long. Germline V CDR1 and CDR2: SGHRS, YFSETQ. The clonotype comes from a human donor in good health. Source material: blood. The gene calls are TRBV5-1 and TRBJ2-1; possible D gene TRBD2, 5 bases. This CDR3 is CASSSNLAPIRFF. CDR3 in DNA: TGCGCCAGCAGCTCGAACCTAGCTCCCATTAGGTTCTTC.